Presented here are 24 T cell receptor beta chains from one specimen sequenced in a study of cytomegalovirus exposure and HLA in healthy donors. The PCR employed 60 Vbeta primers together with 13 Jbeta primers. Using immunoSEQ multiplex PCR, the repertoire was profiled, and TCRdb retains in-frame clones only, with some absent. The sample lists about 190,000 clones, about 80% seen once, with 2% to 3% in the top ten. The sequenced sample was PBMCs. The receptor source for this set is a woman aged 50 to 60 in good health and CMV-seropositive.

The V gene is TRBV14, the J gene TRBJ1-1; D is undetermined. The CDR3 has 13 amino acids. With 4 bases removed from V and 0 bases from J, the gap between germline ends came to 6 bases. Germline CDR1 SGHDN, CDR2 FVKESK. In nucleotides, the CDR3 is TGTGCCAGCAGCCCCTTAATGAACACTGAAGCTTTCTTT. Amino acid sequence: CASSPLMNTEAFF.

The V call is TRBV25-1, the J call TRBJ2-3; 9 nucleotides align to TRBD2. The length of the CDR3 is 16 residues. The V gene end was trimmed by 8 bases and the J gene end by 5 bases; junction bases not matched to a gene: 14. Germline CDR1 and CDR2: MGHDK and SYGVNS. The DNA of the CDR3 is TGTGCCAGCCAAGACTCGGCGGGGGGGCCGGGAGATACGCAGTATTTT. This translates into CASQDSAGGPGDTQYF. Complete variable domain (other parts from reference TRBV25-1 and TRBJ2-3): EADIYQTPRYLVIGTGKKITLECSQTMGHDKMYWYQQDPGMELHLIHYSYGVNSTEKGDLSSESTVSRIRTEHFPLTLESARPSHTSQYLCASQDSAGGPGDTQYFGPGTRLTVL.

The genes are TRBV12-5 and TRBJ2-1; 7 nucleotides match TRBD1. The CDR3 runs 15 residues. J was trimmed by 4 bases and V by 6 bases; bases with no gene match: 9. CDR1 is LGHNT, CDR2 FRNRAP, per germline. The CDR3 coding sequence is TGTGCTAGTGGCCGAGGGACAGAGACTTACAATGAGCAGTTCTTC. Translated: CASGRGTETYNEQFF.

The sample holds a few counts of this clone. V is TRBV5-4 and J is TRBJ1-4; D is perhaps TRBD1 (6 bases). The V gene lost 4 bases and the J gene lost 4 bases, with 11 bases spanning the gap. The CDR3 is 14 residues long. Germline values: CDR1 SGHNT, CDR2 YYREEE (reference sequence). In nucleotides, the CDR3 is TGTGCCAGCAGCCCGACAGGAGTTAATGAAAAACTGTTTTTT. This gives the protein CASSPTGVNEKLFF.

This chain joins TRBV6-5 and TRBJ2-5; TRBD2 aligns across 10 bases. The J call may be wrong; the DNA end is better matched by TRBJ2-7. This CDR3 is built from 15 residues. Germline-derived CDR1 and CDR2 are MNHEY and SVGAGI. Here the CDR3 DNA reads TGTGCCAGCAGTGCAAGCGGGGGGGCCTCCTACGAGCAGTACTTC. It codes for CASSASGGASYEQYF.

The J gene is TRBJ2-1, the V gene TRBV2, with TRBD2 matching over 15 bases. This CDR3 has 16 residues. The V gene's germline CDR1 is SNHLY and CDR2 FYNNEI. V trimming: 7 bases; J trimming: 5 bases; junction bases outside the gene matches: 6. The CDR3 region has the DNA TGTGCCAGCACCCCGGGACTAGCGGGGGGTAACAATGAGCAGTTCTTC. As protein: CASTPGLAGGNNEQFF.

The sample holds a few counts of this clone. This sequence joins TRBV5-8 and TRBJ2-7, with D possibly TRBD2 on 6 matching bases. Germline lookup yields CDR1 SGHTS and CDR2 YDEGEE. Trimming removed 0 bases at V and 3 bases at J, with 16 bases between. The CDR3 sequence is 16 residues long. CDR3 amino acids: CASSLVGRGFRYEQYF. For the CDR3, the DNA is TGTGCCAGCAGCTTGGTGGGGCGGGGATTCCGCTACGAGCAGTACTTC.

Notes on this clone: The missing conserved phenylalanine or tryptophan at the end of this CDR3 makes a read error likely. The DNA is omitted, as the CDR3 cannot be located on it reliably, and the CDR3 follows TCRdb's listing. This chain uses TRBV18 with TRBJ2-7; the D segment call TRBD1 is taken from the table without a DNA check. Germline V gives CDR1 KGHSH, CDR2 LQKENI. Ends included, the CDR3 has 9 residues. The CDR3 here is CASSPLTGD.

J is TRBJ1-5 and V is TRBV2; no reliable D call. The CDR3 totals 14 residues. V shed 3 bases and J shed 7 bases, with 13 bases lying between them. Germline V gives CDR1 SNHLY, CDR2 FYNNEI. CDR3 in DNA: TGTGCCAGCAGTGATGGAGAGGAGAGGCAGCCCCAGCATTTT. Protein product: CASSDGEERQPQHF.

This chain links TRBV4-2 with TRBJ1-1; D remains unclear. CDR1 is LGHNA, CDR2 YNFKEQ, per germline. This CDR3 contains 15 residues. Between the trimmed V and J ends, which lost 0 bases and 1 base, there was a span of 9 bases. In DNA form, the CDR3 reads TGTGCCAGCAGCCAAGATGCCAGAAAGAACACTGAAGCTTTCTTT. Translation: CASSQDARKNTEAFF.

The genes are TRBV2 and TRBJ1-5, with a tentative D call TRBD1 (5 bases). V lost 7 bases to trimming and J lost 4 bases, with 17 bases between them. Germline lookup yields CDR1 SNHLY and CDR2 FYNNEI. There are 15 residues in the CDR3. The CDR3: CASTGGGRKNQPQHF. The CDR3 DNA is TGTGCCAGCACGGGGGGGGGTCGAAAAAATCAGCCCCAGCATTTT.

V and J are TRBV5-6 and TRBJ1-2, with 8 bases that match TRBD1. Per the germline V gene, CDR1 is SGHDT and CDR2 is YYEEEE. The V segment lost 5 bases and the J segment 7 bases; nucleotides outside the gene matches: 19. This CDR3 is built from 17 residues. The CDR3 coding sequence is TGTGCCAGCAGACGCCCGTTTGAGGCAGGGGGCGTTAGTGGCTACACCTTC. This encodes CASRRPFEAGGVSGYTF.

This rearrangement joins TRBV11-2 to TRBJ1-2; D call uncertain. Germline CDR1 and CDR2: SGHAT and FQNNGV. V was cut by 1 base and J by 3 bases, with 9 bases left in between. The CDR3 runs to 14 residues. CDR3 DNA: TGTGCCAGCAGCTTAGCCGGGTATGACTATGGCTACACCTTC. Translating it yields CASSLAGYDYGYTF.

This clone was detected a few times. The rearrangement uses TRBV28 and TRBJ2-1; tentatively, D is TRBD1 (5 bases). The CDR3 sequence is 16 residues long. Germline V gene sequence: CDR1 MDHEN, CDR2 SYDVKM. The V end was cut by 2 bases, the J end by 1 base, with 12 bases between. CDR3 bases: TGTGCCAGCAGTTTAACAGGAGATGGGTCCTACAATGAGCAGTTCTTC. Protein: CASSLTGDGSYNEQFF.

The genes are TRBV18 and TRBJ1-5, with a tentative D call TRBD1 (5 bases). Between the trimmed V and J ends, which lost 5 bases and 6 bases, there was a span of 11 bases. CDR3 length equals 13 residues. CDR1 and CDR2 (germline): KGHSH, LQKENI. As DNA, the CDR3 is TGTGCCAGCTCATGGGTAGACAGTCAGCCCCAGCATTTT. Amino acid sequence: CASSWVDSQPQHF. Supplemented by reference TRBV18 and TRBJ1-5, the full variable domain reads NAGVMQNPRHLVRRRGQEARLRCSPMKGHSHVYWYRQLPEEGLKFMVYLQKENIIDESGMPKERFSAEFPKEGPSILRIQQVVRGDSAAYFCASSWVDSQPQHFGDGTRLSIL.

The chain uses TRBV2 and TRBJ2-4; 7 nucleotides match TRBD1. CDR1 SNHLY and CDR2 FYNNEI come from the germline V gene. The V and J ends lost 7 bases and 3 bases, in that order; junction bases with no gene match: 9. CDR3 length: 15 amino acids. The CDR3 region has the DNA TGTGCCAGCACCCTGGGACAGACCCTCAAAAACATTCAGTACTTC. Amino acids: CASTLGQTLKNIQYF.

The rearrangement joins TRBV6-5 to TRBJ1-5; D is undetermined. Germline V gene data show CDR1 as MNHEY and CDR2 as SVGAGI. The CDR3 is 15 amino acids. The V and J ends lost 5 bases and 0 bases respectively, with 11 bases between them. This chain's CDR3 is CASSLGLFSNQPQHF. As DNA, the CDR3 is TGTGCCAGCAGTCTCGGACTTTTTAGCAATCAGCCCCAGCATTTT.

The V call is TRBV5-1, the J call TRBJ2-1; weak D call: TRBD1 (5 bases). Germline V lookup: CDR1 SGHRS, CDR2 YFSETQ. This CDR3 spans 13 amino acids. Trimming took 4 bases from V and 7 from J, leaving 12 bases between them. The CDR3 nucleotides are TGCGCCAGCAGCCTCCAGGGAAATAATGAGCAGTTCTTC. Its protein product is CASSLQGNNEQFF.

Details on this clone: Germline is not matched at one junction end, which may reflect a read error. CDR3 coding DNA: TGTTCCAGCAGCCTTCCCAGGGGGCCCAATGAGCAGTTCTTC. This codes for CSSSLPRGPNEQFF. V and J are TRBV7-9 and TRBJ2-1, with 8 bases aligning to TRBD1. CDR1 is SEHNR and CDR2 is FQNEAQ in the germline V gene (reference sequence). The CDR3 length is 14 residues.

This chain joins TRBV7-2 and TRBJ2-1; 11 bases are shared with TRBD2. CDR1 is SGHTA, CDR2 FQGNSA, per germline. This CDR3 region has 15 residues. The J segment lost 7 bases and the V segment lost 2 bases, leaving 4 bases of the junction unmatched. The CDR3: CASSLSSGGTNEQFF. The CDR3 coding sequence is TGTGCCAGCAGCTTATCTAGCGGGGGGACAAATGAGCAGTTCTTC. Full variable domain (outside the CDR3, taken from reference TRBV7-2 and TRBJ2-1): GAGVSQSPSNKVTEKGKDVELRCDPISGHTALYWYRQSLGQGLEFLIYFQGNSAPDKSGLPSDRFSAERTGGSVSTLTIQRTQQEDSAVYLCASSLSSGGTNEQFFGPGTRLTVL.

The V gene is TRBV19, the J gene TRBJ2-2; 10 positions match TRBD1. J gave up 3 bases and V 6 bases, and 10 bases lay outside the gene matches. The CDR3 runs to 17 residues. Per the germline V gene, CDR1 is LNHDA and CDR2 is SQIVND (reference sequence). CDR3 sequence: CASRPDRGRLYTGELFF. The CDR3 DNA follows: TGTGCCAGTAGACCTGACAGGGGGCGGCTGTACACCGGGGAGCTGTTTTTT.

V gene TRBV18 combines with J gene TRBJ1-2; D gene uncertain. CDR1 is KGHSH and CDR2 is LQKENI in the germline V gene. Trimming stripped 6 bases from V and 2 bases from J, with 10 bases between. The CDR3 contains 13 residues. CDR3 coding DNA: TGTGCCAGCTCTCCCGACGGGAACTATGGCTACACCTTC. Protein: CASSPDGNYGYTF.

This clone was seen once. V is TRBV5-1 and J is TRBJ2-3, with 13 bases lining up with TRBD2. Germline assignment: CDR1 SGHRS and CDR2 YFSETQ. J lost 5 bases, V lost 0 bases, and 15 bases had no gene match. This CDR3 comprises 20 residues. CDR3: CASSLASLAGGPSIGDTQYF. CDR3 in DNA: TGCGCCAGCAGCTTGGCTTCACTAGCGGGGGGGCCCTCGATAGGAGATACGCAGTATTTT.

The chain couples TRBV7-6 to TRBJ1-2; TRBD1 matches 7 bases. Germline loops: CDR1 SGHVS, CDR2 FNYEAQ. The J segment lost 7 bases and the V segment lost 4 bases, leaving 15 bases of the junction unmatched. The CDR3 runs to 16 residues. CDR3 in DNA: TGTGCCAGCAGCTCCCTTGCGGCAGGGGGTATGGTTGGCTACACCTTC. Its translation: CASSSLAAGGMVGYTF.